One sample yielded the 25 T cell receptor beta chains listed below, sequenced in a study of cytomegalovirus exposure and HLA in healthy donors. Use of 60 Vbeta and 13 Jbeta primers characterized the PCR. Some clones are missing from TCRdb's copy, which holds only in-frame ones; the method was immunoSEQ multiplex PCR. The sample comprises some 110,000 clones, 70% to 85% of which are singletons, and about 13% rests with the top ten. Material for sequencing was PBMCs. These TCRs come from a woman between 40 and 55 years old in good health and CMV-seropositive.

Only a few counts were recorded for this clone. The chain carries TRBV14 and TRBJ1-5; perhaps TRBD1 as D (5 bases). Germline V gives CDR1 SGHDN, CDR2 FVKESK. V lost 4 bases to trimming and J lost 8 bases, with 12 bases between them. The CDR3 is 13 amino acids. The CDR3 sequence is CASSRGAWEPQHF. The CDR3 DNA follows: TGTGCCAGCAGCCGCGGGGCTTGGGAGCCCCAGCATTTT.

V and J are TRBV28 and TRBJ2-1; TRBD2 agrees at 7 bases. The CDR3 has 14 residues. With 3 bases clipped from V and 1 base from J, the junction kept 0 bases outside the gene matches. Looked up from germline, CDR1 is MDHEN and CDR2 is SYDVKM. The CDR3 loop reads CASSFGRSYNEQFF. As DNA, the CDR3 is TGTGCCAGCAGTTTCGGGAGGTCCTACAATGAGCAGTTCTTC.

This chain joins TRBV5-1 and TRBJ1-1; TRBD1 matches 9 bases. V gave up 4 bases and J gave up 4 bases; unmatched junction bases: 11. CDR1 and CDR2 from the germline V gene are SGHRS and YFSETQ. This CDR3 is built from 16 residues. CDR3 protein: CASSKGDRVVSTEAFF. In nucleotides, the CDR3 is TGCGCCAGCAGCAAGGGGGACAGGGTGGTTAGCACTGAAGCTTTCTTT.

This clone was detected only a few times. This chain joins TRBV2 and TRBJ1-2; D is unresolved. This CDR3 has 13 amino acids. Trimming pared 7 bases from V and 4 bases from J, leaving 13 bases between. CDR1 SNHLY and CDR2 FYNNEI come from the germline V gene. CDR3 region: CASKTEKGYGYTF. CDR3 DNA: TGTGCCAGCAAAACAGAAAAAGGCTATGGCTACACCTTC.

The chain uses TRBV5-1 and TRBJ2-5; D gene ambiguous. The CDR3 has 13 amino acids. Germline CDR1 SGHRS, CDR2 YFSETQ. V was clipped by 2 bases and J by 3 bases, with 8 bases between them. CDR3: CASSFVLEETQYF. Here the CDR3 DNA reads TGCGCCAGCAGCTTCGTCCTAGAAGAGACCCAGTACTTC. Drawing the rest from reference TRBV5-1 and TRBJ2-5, the complete variable domain is KAGVTQTPRYLIKTRGQQVTLSCSPISGHRSVSWYQQTPGQGLQFLFEYFSETQRNKGNFPGRFSGRQFSNSRSEMNVSTLELGDSALYLCASSFVLEETQYFGPGTRLLVL.

V gene TRBV10-3 combines with J gene TRBJ1-3; D is uncertain. V shed 6 bases and J shed 4 bases, with 10 bases lying between them. The CDR3 is 13 amino acids. CDR1 ENHRY and CDR2 SYGVKD come from the germline V gene. CDR3 nucleotide sequence: TGTGCCATCAGGGCCCAAAGAGGAAACACCATATATTTT. Amino acids: CAIRAQRGNTIYF.

The V call is TRBV29-1, the J call TRBJ2-5; TRBD2 is a possible D gene (5 bases). Between the trimmed V and J ends, which lost 3 bases and 5 bases, there was a span of 16 bases. CDR1 and CDR2 (germline): SQVTM, ANQGSEA. The CDR3 sequence is 14 residues long. The CDR3 loop is CSVDPSRGQETQYF. The CDR3 DNA is TGCAGCGTTGATCCCAGCCGGGGTCAGGAGACCCAGTACTTC.

The chain combines TRBV5-1 with TRBJ2-7; D is possibly TRBD1 (6 bases). This CDR3 comprises 15 residues. V lost 1 base and J lost 0, with 11 bases in between. Germline CDR1 and CDR2: SGHRS and YFSETQ. In DNA, the CDR3 is TGCGCCAGCAGCTTGACGGGACACCTCTCCTACGAGCAGTACTTC. This codes for CASSLTGHLSYEQYF. The complete variable domain, with remaining parts taken from reference TRBV5-1 and TRBJ2-7, reads KAGVTQTPRYLIKTRGQQVTLSCSPISGHRSVSWYQQTPGQGLQFLFEYFSETQRNKGNFPGRFSGRQFSNSRSEMNVSTLELGDSALYLCASSLTGHLSYEQYFGPGTRLTVT.

The chain is built from TRBV6-1 and TRBJ1-2, with D possibly TRBD1 on 5 matching bases. The ends were cut back, 7 bases at V and 4 bases at J, with 13 bases in the middle. Germline loops: CDR1 MNHNS, CDR2 SASEGT. The CDR3 extends over 13 amino acids. The CDR3: CASTSTEGYGYTF. The CDR3, as DNA: TGTGCCAGCACCTCGACAGAAGGCTATGGCTACACCTTC.

The CDR3 DNA sequence: TGTGCCACTGAGACAGAAAACTACGAGCAGTACTTC. This codes for CATETENYEQYF. This rearrangement joins TRBV19 to TRBJ2-7; maybe TRBD1 (5 bases). The V end lost 10 bases, the J end lost 3 bases, and 13 bases lay between the germline ends. Germline CDR1 and CDR2: LNHDA and SQIVND (reference sequence). This CDR3 is 12 amino acids long.

V gene TRBV5-1 combines with J gene TRBJ2-5; 7 positions match TRBD2. The CDR3 sequence is 15 residues long. Germline lookup yields CDR1 SGHRS and CDR2 YFSETQ. V shed 5 bases, J shed 2 bases, and the junction held 9 bases outside the gene matches. The CDR3 nucleotides read TGCGCCAGCAGTTCCCAGGGAGCGGGGCAAGAGACCCAGTACTTC. It is translated as CASSSQGAGQETQYF.

The table lists this clone with a few counts. This chain joins TRBV25-1 and TRBJ1-1; D is perhaps TRBD1 (6 bases). Trimming pared 2 bases from V and 9 bases from J, leaving 13 bases between. CDR1 and CDR2 from the germline V gene are MGHDK and SYGVNS. The CDR3 length is 13 residues. The chain's CDR3 is CASSEAGGRQAFF. The CDR3 coding sequence is TGTGCCAGCAGTGAAGCGGGGGGCCGGCAAGCTTTCTTT.

The chain has TRBV10-3 and TRBJ1-4; D not certain. The CDR3 consists of 14 residues. Germline V CDR1 and CDR2: ENHRY, SYGVKD. V lost 3 bases and J lost 7, with 12 bases in between. The CDR3 region is CAISERGPAEKLFF. CDR3 coding DNA: TGTGCCATCAGTGAAAGAGGGCCAGCTGAAAAACTGTTTTTT.

V gene TRBV5-1 combines with J gene TRBJ1-2; 8 nucleotides agree with TRBD1. V lost 2 bases and J lost 4; bases outside the gene matches: 1. This CDR3 spans 13 amino acids. Germline V gives CDR1 SGHRS, CDR2 YFSETQ. Here the CDR3 DNA reads TGCGCCAGCAGCTTAGACAGGGGCTATGGCTACACCTTC. Translation gives CASSLDRGYGYTF.

The chain couples TRBV10-3 to TRBJ1-3; D unclear. The CDR3 is made up of 15 amino acids. The V gene lost 7 bases and the J gene lost 0 bases, with 13 bases spanning the gap. Germline V CDR1 and CDR2: ENHRY, SYGVKD. CDR3 nucleotide sequence: TGTGCCATCATGGAGAGGGCGGACTCTGGAAACACCATATATTTT. This sequence encodes CAIMERADSGNTIYF.

This sequence joins TRBV2 and TRBJ2-1; 7 bases fit TRBD2. CDR3 length: 15 amino acids. J was trimmed by 0 bases and V by 5 bases; bases with no gene match: 4. Germline-derived CDR1 and CDR2 are SNHLY and FYNNEI. For the CDR3, the DNA is TGTGCCAGCAGTTCACTAGCGCACTCCTACAATGAGCAGTTCTTC. Its protein product is CASSSLAHSYNEQFF. Combining the CDR3 with reference TRBV2 and TRBJ2-1 gives the whole variable domain EPEVTQTPSHQVTQMGQEVILRCVPISNHLYFYWYRQILGQKVEFLVSFYNNEISEKSEIFDDQFSVERPDGSNFTLKIRSTKLEDSAMYFCASSSLAHSYNEQFFGPGTRLTVL.

The genes are TRBV5-1 and TRBJ2-3; 14 nucleotides line up with TRBD2. This CDR3 has 18 residues. J lost 2 bases, V lost 3 bases, and 8 bases had no gene match. In germline, CDR1 is SGHRS, CDR2 YFSETQ. The CDR3 loop reads CASSSRTSGRLVTDTQYF. The CDR3 region has the DNA TGCGCCAGCAGCTCTCGGACTAGCGGGAGGCTTGTCACAGATACGCAGTATTTT.

The sample holds a few counts of this clone. The chain has TRBV6-5 and TRBJ2-3; the match to TRBD2 covers 9 bases. Trimming took 7 bases from V and 7 from J; bases not matched to a gene: 12. The CDR3 contains 15 residues. Germline V gives CDR1 MNHEY, CDR2 SVGAGI. CDR3 protein: CASNGGRAFVYTQYF. The CDR3 DNA follows: TGTGCCAGCAACGGCGGGAGGGCCTTTGTGTATACGCAGTATTTT.

This clone was found once. Mismatch with germline at one junction end may stem from a read error. This sequence joins TRBV9 and TRBJ2-2; 7 bases line up with TRBD2. CDR1 and CDR2 from the germline V gene are SGDLS and YYNGEE. The CDR3 is 14 residues long. CDR3 sequence: CASSLEAGTGKLFF. Written as DNA, the CDR3 is TGTGCCAGCAGCTTAGAAGCGGGAACCGGGAAGCTGTTTTTT.

The chain links TRBV14 to TRBJ1-2, with no clear D. Between the trimmed V and J ends, which lost 0 bases and 3 bases, there was a span of 8 bases. Germline assignment: CDR1 SGHDN and CDR2 FVKESK. The CDR3 contains 14 residues. The CDR3 bases are TGTGCCAGCAGCCAAGATAGCCTCCACTATGGCTACACCTTC. Its translation: CASSQDSLHYGYTF.

This clone was counted a few times. The chain combines TRBV4-2 with TRBJ2-1; the match to TRBD2 covers 7 bases. Germline CDR1 reads LGHNA; CDR2 reads YNFKEQ. J lost 4 bases, V lost 5 bases, and 17 bases had no gene match. CDR3 length: 18 amino acids. The CDR3 region is CASSYHTGRERVYNEQFF. DNA for the CDR3: TGTGCCAGCAGCTACCATACGGGGCGGGAGAGGGTGTACAATGAGCAGTTCTTC.

This clone was found a few times. The chain combines TRBV19 with TRBJ1-1; 8 bases agree with TRBD1. The CDR3 length is 15 residues. The trim removed 2 bases at V and 0 bases at J, leaving 2 bases unmatched. The germline V gene has CDR1 LNHDA and CDR2 SQIVND (reference sequence). CDR3 in DNA: TGTGCCAGTAGTATATGGACAGGGATGAACACTGAAGCTTTCTTT. Protein: CASSIWTGMNTEAFF.

This clone was detected once. This sequence joins TRBV9 and TRBJ2-2; 11 bases agree with TRBD2. The V and J ends lost 4 bases and 3 bases, in that order; junction bases with no gene match: 5. The germline V gene has CDR1 SGDLS and CDR2 YYNGEE. The CDR3 is 16 amino acids. CDR3 in amino acids: CASSRTGLADTGELFF. CDR3 coding DNA: TGTGCCAGCAGCCGCACGGGACTAGCGGACACCGGGGAGCTGTTTTTT.

This chain links TRBV7-9 with TRBJ2-7, with 9 positions matching TRBD1. The CDR3 runs to 16 residues. CDR1 is SEHNR, CDR2 FQNEAQ, per germline (reference sequence). V lost 4 bases and J lost 2; bases outside the gene matches: 9. CDR3 region: CASSSTGTGLTYEQYF. The CDR3 nucleotides read TGTGCCAGCAGCTCAACCGGGACAGGGCTTACCTACGAGCAGTACTTC.

This sequence joins TRBV5-6 and TRBJ1-2; maybe TRBD1 (6 bases). The CDR3 totals 14 residues. V was pared by 3 bases and J by 4 bases, with 13 bases between. Germline lookup yields CDR1 SGHDT and CDR2 YYEEEE. CDR3 sequence reads: CASSSSRGGYGYTF. In DNA form, the CDR3 reads TGTGCCAGCAGCTCCAGCAGGGGTGGCTATGGCTACACCTTC.